This T cell receptor beta chain was captured by sequencing in a study of shared clonotypes between healthy human individuals. About the study: Donors consisted of two women and three men between 18 and 49. The plates for each donor numbered three CD4 naive, three CD4 memory, two CD8 naive and one CD8 memory. Study-level points and caveats: Only blood underwent sampling, and tissue repertoires likely differ.

Only Caucasian adults living in Nashville, Tennessee made up the donor group. This table comes from immunoSEQ multiplex PCR, and its TCRdb copy is limited to in-frame clones, with some not included. The sample gives millions of clones, 95% of which show up once; roughly 0.13% is in the top ten. V gave up 7 bases and J gave up 2 bases; unmatched junction bases: 7. CDR1 and CDR2 (germline): SNHLY, FYNNEI. The CDR3 is made up of 14 amino acids. With respect to this clone: What it binds is unknown.

The chain joins TRBV2 to TRBJ2-7, with 8 bases matching TRBD1. What was sequenced was naive CD4+ T cells sorted from blood. This sample's subset: CD45RA+ positively selected. The source of this sequence is a young man in good health. CDR3 sequence (DNA): TGTGCCAGCATTCGGACAGGGCCTACCTACGAGCAGTACTTC. It encodes CASIRTGPTYEQYF.